These 25 T cell receptor beta chains originate from one sample sequenced in a study of early T cells in non-severe SARS-CoV-2 infection (dated by TCRdb to about 2021). Libraries were built with 5' RACE. Sequencing used a NextSeq 500. The public reads were run again by TCRdb, first through fastp at Q25 and then through MiXCR, and only productive beta chains were kept. One record per CDR3 amino acid sequence lists the most common genes and DNA. The sample has under 45,000 distinct CDR3 sequences on record, approximately 11% of them singletons. Jointly, the top ten make up about a tenth of the sample. Specimen: whole blood. The receptors here all came from an adult who was a healthcare worker with PCR-confirmed SARS-CoV-2 infection or an uninfected control (not recorded which).

The chain couples TRBV7-3 to TRBJ2-3; no firm D call. With 5 bases removed from V and 0 bases from J, the gap between germline ends came to 12 bases. The CDR3 loop spans 15 amino acids. Germline V CDR1 and CDR2: SGHTA, FQGTGA. In DNA, the CDR3 is TGTGCCAGCAGCCAAGACATGGATAGCACAGATACGCAGTATTTT. Translated: CASSQDMDSTDTQYF. Full variable domain (remainder filled in from reference TRBV7-3 and TRBJ2-3): GAGVSQTPSNKVTEKGKYVELRCDPISGHTALYWYRQSLGQGPEFLIYFQGTGAADDSGLPNDRFFAVRPEGSVSTLKIQRTERGDSAVYLCASSQDMDSTDTQYFGPGTRLTVL.

In this sample, this clonotype turned up a few times. This chain uses TRBV7-9 with TRBJ2-5; TRBD1 aligns across 8 bases. The trim removed 5 bases at V and 7 bases at J, leaving 12 bases unmatched. This CDR3 is 15 amino acids long. Germline values: CDR1 SEHNR, CDR2 FQNEAQ (reference sequence). The CDR3 reads CASSPRGRQAGTQYF. The CDR3 DNA is TGTGCCAGCAGCCCCAGGGGGCGTCAGGCTGGGACCCAGTACTTC.

This clonotype turned up a few times. The J gene is TRBJ2-3, the V gene TRBV15; TRBD1 matches 7 bases. With V trimmed by 4 bases and J by 0 bases, 4 bases remained unmatched. The CDR3 totals 15 residues. Per germline, CDR1 LNHNV and CDR2 YYDKDF (reference sequence). CDR3 amino acids: CATSTPGQSTDTQYF. In nucleotides, the CDR3 is TGTGCCACCAGCACACCGGGACAGAGCACAGATACGCAGTATTTT.

This clonotype was observed a few times. This chain uses TRBV11-2 with TRBJ1-1; D ambiguous. This CDR3 has 13 residues. V was clipped by 3 bases and J by 3 bases, with 8 bases between them. Germline-derived CDR1 and CDR2 are SGHAT and FQNNGV. The CDR3 DNA reads TGTGCCAGCAGCTTCGGGGAAGACACTGAAGCTTTCTTT. Protein: CASSFGEDTEAFF. Filled out from reference TRBV11-2 and TRBJ1-1, the complete variable domain reads EAGVAQSPRYKIIEKRQSVAFWCNPISGHATLYWYQQILGQGPKLLIQFQNNGVVDDSQLPKDRFSAERLKGVDSTLKIQPAKLEDSAVYLCASSFGEDTEAFFGQGTRLTVV.

Only a few counts were recorded for this clonotype. The genes are TRBV20-1 and TRBJ2-3, with D perhaps matching TRBD1 (5 bases). Trimming removed 0 bases from V and 4 bases from J, with 14 bases in between. This CDR3 is built from 15 residues. CDR1 is DFQATT and CDR2 is SNEGSKA in the germline V gene (reference sequence). The CDR3: CSARDRARAADTQYF. CDR3 DNA sequence: TGCAGTGCTAGAGATCGTGCCAGGGCCGCAGATACGCAGTATTTT.

To note about this clonotype: A read error may produce the germline difference seen at one junction end. V gene TRBV7-3 combines with J gene TRBJ1-1; maybe TRBD1 (5 bases). Germline CDR1 and CDR2: SGHTA and FQGTGA. CDR3 length: 13 residues. CDR3 loop: CASSSLQDTEALF. The CDR3 region has the DNA TGTGCCAGCAGCTCGCTACAGGACACTGAAGCTCTCTTT.

This clonotype was counted many times. This chain connects TRBV11-3 to TRBJ2-6; a possible D gene is TRBD1 (5 bases). Germline CDR1 and CDR2: SGHNT and YENEEA. V was trimmed by 2 bases and J by 3 bases, leaving 11 bases between them. This CDR3 is 16 amino acids long. The CDR3 sequence: CASSLRGPLGANVLTF. For the CDR3, the DNA is TGTGCCAGCAGCTTAAGGGGCCCTCTTGGGGCCAACGTCCTGACTTTC.

This clonotype has ten or more counts. The genes are TRBV7-3 and TRBJ2-2, with D possibly TRBD1 on 5 matching bases. V dropped 1 base and J dropped 6 bases, with 9 bases sitting between them. The CDR3 is 14 residues long. CDR1 is SGHTA, CDR2 FQGTGA, per germline. This CDR3 reads CASSLMQGSGELFF. CDR3 nucleotides: TGTGCCAGCAGCTTAATGCAGGGCTCCGGGGAGCTGTTTTTT.

This clonotype was picked up a small number of times. The chain has TRBV18 and TRBJ1-1, with D possibly TRBD1 on 5 matching bases. The CDR3 is made up of 13 amino acids. The germline V and J ends were trimmed by 6 bases and 5 bases, with 13 bases remaining between them. Germline V gives CDR1 KGHSH, CDR2 LQKENI. The CDR3 reads CASSEGSRTEAFF. The CDR3 nucleotides are TGTGCCAGCTCGGAGGGGAGTCGAACTGAAGCTTTCTTT.

This clonotype was seen ten or more times. The chain carries TRBV29-1 and TRBJ2-4, with a tentative D call TRBD1 (6 bases). The CDR3 covers 14 residues. V shed 4 bases and J shed 2 bases, with 12 bases lying between them. The germline CDR1 and CDR2 sequences are SQVTM and ANQGSEA. The CDR3 protein is CSVAKGVSKNIQYF. The CDR3 coding sequence is TGCAGCGTTGCAAAGGGGGTGTCCAAAAACATTCAGTACTTC.

The V call is TRBV12-5, the J call TRBJ2-3; D perhaps matches TRBD2 (5 bases). The germline gives CDR1 LGHNT, CDR2 FRNRAP. The CDR3 runs to 11 residues. The germline V and J ends were trimmed by 6 bases and 6 bases, with 7 bases remaining between them. In DNA form, the CDR3 reads TGTGCTAGTGGCGGGGTGGATACGCAGTATTTT. Amino acids: CASGGVDTQYF.

This clonotype was seen many times. This chain connects TRBV11-2 to TRBJ2-5; 11 nucleotides agree with TRBD2. Germline loops: CDR1 SGHAT, CDR2 FQNNGV. The V segment lost 4 bases and the J segment 1 base; nucleotides outside the gene matches: 11. The CDR3 sequence is 18 residues long. The CDR3 here is CASSYHSGLADIQETQYF. CDR3 DNA: TGTGCCAGCAGCTATCACTCGGGACTAGCGGATATCCAAGAGACCCAGTACTTC.

V and J are TRBV9 and TRBJ1-6; D is uncertain. Trimming shortened V by 0 bases and J by 7 bases, and 8 bases separated the two germline ends. Germline V gene data show CDR1 as SGDLS and CDR2 as YYNGEE. This CDR3 is built from 14 residues. CDR3 loop: CASSVGPGNSPLHF. CDR3 nucleotides: TGTGCCAGCAGCGTAGGCCCGGGGAATTCACCCCTCCACTTT.

The sample holds a few counts of this clonotype. The chain recombines TRBV5-6 with TRBJ2-1; no firm D call. V was pared by 2 bases and J by 5 bases, with 11 bases between. From germline, CDR1 is SGHDT and CDR2 YYEEEE. The CDR3 loop spans 14 amino acids. The CDR3 nucleotides read TGTGCCAGCAGCTTTGAGGAGTGGAACAATGAGCAGTTCTTC. This encodes CASSFEEWNNEQFF.

This clonotype was recorded many times. The chain has TRBV9 and TRBJ1-2; no definite D call. Germline lookup yields CDR1 SGDLS and CDR2 YYNGEE. The length of the CDR3 is 12 residues. V shed 4 bases and J shed 3 bases, with 7 bases lying between them. CDR3 coding DNA: TGTGCCAGCAGCCCCTTCCACTATGGCTACACCTTC. Its protein is CASSPFHYGYTF.

This clonotype has a count of ten or more. The V and J genes are TRBV6-1 and TRBJ1-3; 7 nucleotides align to TRBD1. The junction had 0 bases not matched to a gene; V was cut back by 4 bases and J by 0 bases. This CDR3 contains 14 residues. CDR1 and CDR2 (germline): MNHNS, SASEGT. CDR3 nucleotide sequence: TGTGCCAGCAGTGGGACAGGCTCTGGAAACACCATATATTTT. It codes for CASSGTGSGNTIYF.

In this sample, this clonotype turned up many times. The genes are TRBV2 and TRBJ2-5; 12 bases line up with TRBD1. V shed 7 bases and J 5 bases; nucleotides not matched to a gene: 5. The CDR3 length is 14 residues. Germline CDR1 SNHLY, CDR2 FYNNEI. CDR3 DNA: TGTGCCAGCACCGGGACAGGGGGCATCGAGACCCAGTACTTC. Its translation: CASTGTGGIETQYF. The variable domain in full, completed from reference TRBV2 and TRBJ2-5, reads EPEVTQTPSHQVTQMGQEVILRCVPISNHLYFYWYRQILGQKVEFLVSFYNNEISEKSEIFDDQFSVERPDGSNFTLKIRSTKLEDSAMYFCASTGTGGIETQYFGPGTRLLVL.

This clonotype was observed many times. This chain uses TRBV5-1 with TRBJ1-3; possibly TRBD1 for D (5 bases). V was pared by 3 bases and J by 0 bases, with 10 bases between. Per the germline V gene, CDR1 is SGHRS and CDR2 is YFSETQ. This CDR3 region has 15 residues. The CDR3 sequence: CASSSDIRSGNTIYF. The CDR3 DNA reads as TGCGCCAGCAGCTCGGACATCCGCTCTGGAAACACCATATATTTT. Full variable domain (missing parts from reference TRBV5-1 and TRBJ1-3): KAGVTQTPRYLIKTRGQQVTLSCSPISGHRSVSWYQQTPGQGLQFLFEYFSETQRNKGNFPGRFSGRQFSNSRSEMNVSTLELGDSALYLCASSSDIRSGNTIYFGEGSWLTVV.

The sample holds a few counts of this clonotype. The rearrangement uses TRBV20-1 and TRBJ2-7; D is ambiguous. V lost 0 bases and J 0 bases, leaving 12 bases between the germline ends. The CDR3 totals 15 residues. Germline V lookup: CDR1 DFQATT, CDR2 SNEGSKA (reference sequence). This chain's CDR3 is CSARDQTASSYEQYF. CDR3 nucleotide sequence: TGCAGTGCTAGAGATCAAACAGCAAGCTCCTACGAGCAGTACTTC.

This clonotype turned up a few times. An end of the junction differs from the germline gene, which may be a read error. This chain links TRBV29-1 with TRBJ1-1; D unresolved. The CDR3 is 12 amino acids. Germline V lookup: CDR1 SQVTM, CDR2 ANQGSEA. The CDR3 DNA reads TGCAGCGTTAAAGATATGAACACTGAAGCTTTCTTT. Its translation: CSVKDMNTEAFF.

This clonotype was counted at least ten times. The genes are TRBV7-6 and TRBJ2-1, with TRBD2 matching 14 bases. Germline assignment: CDR1 SGHVS and CDR2 FNYEAQ. The CDR3 has 19 amino acids. The V and J ends lost 5 bases and 0 bases, in that order; junction bases with no gene match: 9. Here the CDR3 DNA reads TGTGCCAGCAGCGATCCGGGACTAGCGGGGGCTGACTCCTACAATGAGCAGTTCTTC. It yields the protein CASSDPGLAGADSYNEQFF.

This clonotype was seen a handful of times. The chain couples TRBV3-1 to TRBJ1-1; TRBD1 matches at 8 bases. The CDR3 consists of 15 residues. The V gene end was trimmed by 3 bases and the J gene end by 5 bases; junction bases not matched to a gene: 8. The germline gives CDR1 LGHDT, CDR2 YNNKEL (reference sequence). The CDR3 region has the DNA TGTGCCAGCAGCCATTTTCGGACAGGGTCAACTGAAGCTTTCTTT. Its translation is CASSHFRTGSTEAFF.

The sample holds many counts of this clonotype. The gene calls are TRBV12-3 or TRBV12-4 and TRBJ2-1, with 8 bases matching TRBD1. The CDR3 runs 15 residues. J was trimmed by 9 bases and V by 5 bases; bases with no gene match: 12. The CDR3 coding sequence is TGTGCCAGCAGTACCCGGCGGACAGGGTGGCTTGAGCAGTTCTTC. Protein product: CASSTRRTGWLEQFF.

This clonotype appeared many times. The rearrangement links TRBV19 to TRBJ1-5, with D unclear. Per germline, CDR1 LNHDA and CDR2 SQIVND (reference sequence). This CDR3 spans 17 amino acids. V lost 6 bases and J lost 0, with 18 bases in between. The CDR3 DNA reads TGTGCCAGTAGCCATTATTCGGCCGGCGGTAGCAATCAGCCCCAGCATTTT. It codes for CASSHYSAGGSNQPQHF.

This clonotype was seen repeatedly, ten times or more. This chain uses TRBV7-9 with TRBJ2-7, with 9 bases that match TRBD1. The CDR3 extends over 17 amino acids. V was clipped by 4 bases and J by 5 bases; unmatched bases: 15. CDR1 and CDR2 from the germline V gene are SEHNR and FQNEAQ (reference sequence). The CDR3 is CASSSEKIRTGVNEQYF. CDR3 coding DNA: TGTGCCAGCAGCTCCGAAAAAATCCGGACAGGGGTCAACGAGCAGTACTTC.